Listed here are 19 T cell receptor beta chains from one sample, sequenced in a study of control samples from healthy donors and cancer patients. Libraries were prepared by immunoSEQ multiplex PCR; TCRdb keeps only in-frame clonotypes and omits some of them. Counted here are 90,000 to 150,000 clones, about 91% occurring once; the ten biggest clones make up around 3.4%. Input material: blood. These TCRs come from a middle-aged man in good health.

The chain employs TRBV2 and TRBJ1-2, with a possible D match to TRBD1 (6 bases). The CDR3 contains 13 residues. The V end lost 7 bases, the J end lost 4 bases, and 13 bases lay between the germline ends. CDR1 is SNHLY, CDR2 FYNNEI, per germline. The CDR3 nucleotides are TGTGCCAGCAATCCAGGGGAGAGCTATGGCTACACCTTC. Protein product: CASNPGESYGYTF.

The chain links TRBV7-2 to TRBJ2-3, with no clear D. CDR3 size: 14 residues. Deletions cut 8 bases from V and 0 bases from J, with 12 bases between. Germline V lookup: CDR1 SGHTA, CDR2 FQGNSA. CDR3 coding DNA: TGTGCCAGCCAGTACGATCCTAGCACAGATACGCAGTATTTT. Its translation is CASQYDPSTDTQYF.

The gene calls are TRBV19 and TRBJ1-1; D is unclear. Germline V gene lookup returns CDR1 LNHDA and CDR2 SQIVND (reference sequence). The CDR3 contains 13 residues. Trimming stripped 5 bases from V and 1 base from J, with 8 bases between. CDR3 residues: CASSAQPNTEAFF. CDR3 nucleotide sequence: TGTGCCAGTAGTGCACAGCCGAACACTGAAGCTTTCTTT.

V and J are TRBV5-1 and TRBJ2-1; D remains ambiguous. The ends were cut back, 1 base at V and 8 bases at J, with 16 bases in the middle. The CDR3 covers 15 residues. Germline V CDR1 and CDR2: SGHRS, YFSETQ. The DNA for the CDR3 is TGCGCCAGCAGCTTGCGTCAGAGTGTCTTCGATGAGCAGTTCTTC. Translation: CASSLRQSVFDEQFF.

The chain links TRBV18 to TRBJ1-2, with no clear D. There are 12 residues in the CDR3. The V end lost 2 bases, the J end lost 7 bases, and 8 bases lay between the germline ends. Germline V gene data show CDR1 as KGHSH and CDR2 as LQKENI. Here the CDR3 DNA reads TGTGCCAGCTCACCAAAGGTGGGTGGCTACACCTTC. This encodes CASSPKVGGYTF.

The genes are TRBV11-2 and TRBJ2-7; 9 bases agree with TRBD1. CDR3 length equals 16 residues. The ends lost 7 bases at V and 3 bases at J; junction bases unmatched: 13. Germline V lookup: CDR1 SGHAT, CDR2 FQNNGV. The CDR3 sequence is CASIPTGTGSRYEQYF. The DNA for the CDR3 is TGTGCCAGCATCCCCACCGGGACAGGGTCTCGCTACGAGCAGTACTTC.

The J gene is TRBJ2-5, the V gene TRBV3-1 (or the pseudogene TRBV3-2); 11 nucleotides line up with TRBD2. V was pared by 4 bases and J by 4 bases, with 17 bases of the junction left unmatched. The CDR3 runs to 19 residues. CDR1 LGHDT and CDR2 YNNKEL come from the germline V gene (reference sequence). The CDR3 loop reads CASSPRFRTSGPARETQYF. The CDR3, as DNA: TGTGCCAGCAGCCCACGATTTAGGACTAGCGGGCCCGCACGAGAGACCCAGTACTTC.

The chain combines TRBV24-1 with TRBJ2-3; D perhaps matches TRBD2 (6 bases). CDR1 and CDR2 from the germline V gene are KGHDR and SFDVKD. This CDR3 region has 17 residues. V lost 5 bases, J lost 0 bases, and 17 bases lay in between. The CDR3 DNA follows: TGTGCCACCAGTGGCGCCAGTCTAGCGTACAGCACAGATACGCAGTATTTT. It yields the protein CATSGASLAYSTDTQYF.

The chain couples TRBV3-1 (or the pseudogene TRBV3-2) to TRBJ1-2; D might be TRBD1 (5 bases). The V end lost 4 bases, the J end lost 7 bases, and 16 bases lay between the germline ends. Looked up from germline, CDR1 is LGHDT and CDR2 is YNNKEL (reference sequence). The CDR3 runs to 14 residues. CDR3 DNA: TGTGCCAGCAGCCCCGCCCGGGGGAGGAGTGGCTACACCTTC. Residues: CASSPARGRSGYTF.

This chain connects TRBV9 to TRBJ1-5; D possibly corresponds to TRBD1 (5 bases). The CDR3 is 12 residues long. Germline CDR1 is SGDLS and CDR2 is YYNGEE. The ends were cut back, 0 bases at V and 10 bases at J, with 8 bases in the middle. The CDR3 region has the DNA TGTGCCAGCAGCGTAGAAGGACAACCCCAGCATTTT. It yields the protein CASSVEGQPQHF.

V usage is TRBV7-9 and J usage is TRBJ2-2; 7 bases line up with TRBD1. V was clipped by 5 bases and J by 6 bases; unmatched bases: 12. Per germline, CDR1 SEHNR and CDR2 FQNEAQ (reference sequence). The CDR3 is 16 amino acids. The CDR3 spells CASSPDRDLFAGELFF. CDR3 coding DNA: TGTGCCAGCAGCCCCGACAGGGATTTATTCGCCGGGGAGCTGTTTTTT.

The J gene is TRBJ2-7, the V gene TRBV19, with TRBD1 identical over 9 bases. The CDR3 has 14 residues. V gave up 1 base and J gave up 3 bases; unmatched junction bases: 1. From germline, CDR1 is LNHDA and CDR2 SQIVND (reference sequence). Here the CDR3 DNA reads TGTGCCAGTAGTATAGCGGGACAGGGCTACGAGCAGTACTTC. The encoded protein is CASSIAGQGYEQYF.

This chain connects TRBV7-2 to TRBJ1-6; 7 bases agree with TRBD1. Unmatched junction bases numbered 8, after V lost 6 bases and J lost 9 bases. CDR3 length: 14 amino acids. Germline V CDR1 and CDR2: SGHTA, FQGNSA. CDR3 nucleotide sequence: TGTGCCAGCAGTTCACAGGGGTACAGTTCACCCCTCCACTTT. It translates to CASSSQGYSSPLHF.

The chain is built from TRBV3-1 (or the pseudogene TRBV3-2) and TRBJ2-1, with D perhaps given as TRBD1 or TRBD2 (6 bases each). The CDR3 has 15 amino acids. CDR1 LGHDT and CDR2 YNNKEL come from the germline V gene (reference sequence). Deletions cut 3 bases from V and 7 bases from J, with 16 bases between. CDR3 sequence reads: CASSHLAGGGNEQFF. The DNA of the CDR3 is TGTGCCAGCAGCCATTTAGCCGGGGGCGGGAATGAGCAGTTCTTC.

The chain combines TRBV19 with TRBJ2-7; D gene ambiguous. The V end was cut by 3 bases, the J end by 0 bases, with 9 bases between. The length of the CDR3 is 14 residues. The germline CDR1 and CDR2 sequences are LNHDA and SQIVND (reference sequence). The chain's CDR3 is CASSISTISYEQYF. CDR3 DNA sequence: TGTGCCAGTAGTATTAGCACCATCTCCTACGAGCAGTACTTC.

V gene TRBV7-9 combines with J gene TRBJ2-3; no clear D. The germline CDR1 and CDR2 sequences are SEHNR and FQNEAQ (reference sequence). The CDR3 contains 12 residues. The V gene lost 5 bases and the J gene lost 6 bases, with 9 bases spanning the gap. The CDR3 loop is CASSPLGDTQYF. The CDR3 coding sequence is TGTGCCAGCAGCCCCCTGGGGGATACGCAGTATTTT.

The V and J genes are TRBV11-2 and TRBJ1-3; tentative D call: TRBD1 (6 bases). Germline CDR1 reads SGHAT; CDR2 reads FQNNGV. V dropped 1 base and J dropped 0 bases, with 13 bases sitting between them. This CDR3 has 17 residues. The CDR3 region has the DNA TGTGCCAGCAGCTTAGTGGGGGCGGCTGGCTCTGGAAACACCATATATTTT. It is translated as CASSLVGAAGSGNTIYF.

The chain links TRBV7-2 to TRBJ1-4; the D gene is possibly TRBD1 (5 bases). Germline CDR1 reads SGHTA; CDR2 reads FQGNSA. The CDR3 runs to 16 residues. Trimming removed 2 bases at V and 7 bases at J, with 17 bases between. The DNA of the CDR3 is TGTGCCAGCAGCTTATCTCCCGGGGCTAGTCGTGAAAAACTGTTTTTT. Protein: CASSLSPGASREKLFF.

CDR3 sequence: CASSLGQGMTGELFF. The CDR3 DNA follows: TGTGCCAGCAGCCTCGGACAGGGTATGACCGGGGAGCTGTTTTTT. The chain couples TRBV5-6 to TRBJ2-2, with TRBD1 identical over 8 bases. The CDR3 consists of 15 residues. The ends lost 4 bases at V and 5 bases at J; junction bases unmatched: 7. Per the germline V gene, CDR1 is SGHDT and CDR2 is YYEEEE.